The 18 T cell receptor beta chains reported below all come from one sample, sequenced in a study of blood T cell repertoires in COVID-19. Sequenced by immunoSEQ multiplex PCR; TCRdb stores in-frame clones only, minus some. The sample records approximately 230,000 clones, less than 90% being singletons. The sample taken for sequencing was peripheral blood. These receptors came from a man under 40 with active or convalescent COVID-19.

The chain employs TRBV27 and TRBJ2-1; D may be TRBD1 (5 bases). CDR3 length equals 14 residues. In germline, CDR1 is MNHEY, CDR2 SMNVEV (reference sequence). The ends were cut back, 6 bases at V and 6 bases at J, with 15 bases in the middle. CDR3 protein: CASRGHAGFNEQFF. The CDR3 nucleotides read TGTGCCAGCAGAGGACACGCCGGTTTCAATGAGCAGTTCTTC.

There are a few counts of this clone. The rearrangement joins TRBV10-2 to TRBJ2-3; D is unclear. CDR1 and CDR2 from the germline V gene are WSHSY and SAAADI. The CDR3 runs to 10 residues. Trimming took off 6 bases at V and 5 bases at J, with 3 bases between the two ends. CDR3 DNA: TGCGCCAGCAGCCGAGATACGCAGTATTTT. Translated, it gives CASSRDTQYF.

V gene TRBV19 combines with J gene TRBJ2-3, with D uncertain. The CDR3 is made up of 14 amino acids. Germline-derived CDR1 and CDR2 are LNHDA and SQIVND (reference sequence). The germline V and J ends were trimmed by 2 bases and 4 bases, with 10 bases remaining between them. The CDR3: CASSINGSPDTQYF. CDR3 coding DNA: TGTGCCAGTAGTATAAACGGGTCCCCAGATACGCAGTATTTT.

This clone was counted a few times. The rearrangement uses TRBV3-1 (or the pseudogene TRBV3-2) and TRBJ2-2; TRBD2 aligns across 9 bases. The CDR3 contains 18 residues. V lost 4 bases, J lost 4 bases, and 13 bases stayed unmatched. Germline V gives CDR1 LGHDT, CDR2 YNNKEL (reference sequence). This chain's CDR3 is CASSPPGSGRSFTGELFF. The CDR3 DNA reads as TGTGCCAGCAGCCCACCGGGTAGCGGGAGAAGTTTCACCGGGGAGCTGTTTTTT.

The chain combines TRBV4-3 with TRBJ1-1; no firm D call. CDR1 is LGHNA and CDR2 is YSLEER in the germline V gene. The CDR3 is made up of 17 amino acids. Trimming removed 0 bases from V and 5 bases from J, with 19 bases in between. CDR3 amino acids: CASSQDPRGPMGTEAFF. The CDR3 DNA reads as TGCGCCAGCAGCCAAGATCCCCGCGGTCCCATGGGTACTGAAGCTTTCTTT.

The V gene is TRBV25-1, the J gene TRBJ1-2; weak D call: TRBD1 (5 bases). Per germline, CDR1 MGHDK and CDR2 SYGVNS. The V end lost 3 bases, the J end lost 5 bases, and 7 bases lay between the germline ends. There are 12 residues in the CDR3. The CDR3 DNA follows: TGTGCCAGCAGTGATGCAGGGTATGGCTACACCTTC. Its translation is CASSDAGYGYTF.

This clone occurred a few times. The chain has TRBV28 and TRBJ1-1, with unresolved D. The CDR3 has 12 residues. The V and J ends lost 11 bases and 1 base respectively, with 11 bases between them. Germline V CDR1 and CDR2: MDHEN, SYDVKM. The chain's CDR3 is CAVQRGNTEAFF. The CDR3 DNA follows: TGTGCCGTACAGCGGGGGAACACTGAAGCTTTCTTT.

The chain links TRBV5-5 to TRBJ1-4; unclear D gene. The germline V gene has CDR1 SGHKS and CDR2 YYEKEE (reference sequence). This CDR3 spans 14 amino acids. V lost 3 bases to trimming and J lost 4 bases, with 10 bases between them. The CDR3 DNA reads as TGTGCCAGCAGCTCTCGGGTCGGTAATGAAAAACTGTTTTTT. Protein product: CASSSRVGNEKLFF.

V gene TRBV28 combines with J gene TRBJ1-6, with D unresolved. The CDR3 loop spans 14 amino acids. CDR1 and CDR2 from the germline V gene are MDHEN and SYDVKM. The germline V and J ends were trimmed by 4 bases and 7 bases, with 11 bases remaining between them. CDR3 protein: CASSSPGWNSPLHF. For the CDR3, the DNA is TGTGCCAGCAGTTCTCCAGGATGGAATTCACCCCTCCACTTT.

This rearrangement joins TRBV4-3 to TRBJ2-3; 9 bases agree with TRBD2. Germline lookup yields CDR1 LGHNA and CDR2 YSLEER. The CDR3 consists of 18 residues. J gave up 0 bases and V 0 bases, and 7 bases lay outside the gene matches. Here the CDR3 reads CASSQDLNAGGSTDTQYF. The CDR3 region has the DNA TGCGCCAGCAGCCAAGATCTTAATGCGGGGGGGAGCACAGATACGCAGTATTTT.

The chain carries TRBV6-5 and TRBJ1-2; tentative D call: TRBD1 (5 bases). Germline CDR1 reads MNHEY; CDR2 reads SVGAGI. Trimming pared 0 bases from V and 6 bases from J, leaving 14 bases between. The CDR3 spans 15 residues. The CDR3 sequence: CASSYSFGTGNGYTF. CDR3 nucleotide sequence: TGTGCCAGCAGTTACTCATTTGGGACTGGTAATGGCTACACCTTC.

The chain combines TRBV10-2 with TRBJ1-2; the D is unclear. The CDR3 loop spans 12 amino acids. With 4 bases removed from V and 2 bases from J, the gap between germline ends came to 5 bases. CDR1 is WSHSY and CDR2 is SAAADI in the germline V gene. For the CDR3, the DNA is TGCGCCAGCAGTGGCGGGAACTATGGCTACACCTTC. It encodes CASSGGNYGYTF.

The chain combines TRBV21-1 with TRBJ2-3; the table's TRBD2 call for D was not verified on the DNA. TRBV21-1 is a pseudogene locus. The CDR3 sequence is 16 residues long. CDR3 sequence: CASGQRSSGSTDTQYF. CDR3 nucleotide sequence: TGTGCCAGCGGCCAAAGGTCTAGCGGGAGTACAGATACGCAGTATTTT.

As for this clone: The sample holds other DNA sequences that translate to the same CDR3. CDR3 sequence (DNA): TGTGCCAGCTCACCTTATACAGATACGCAGTATTTT. Amino acids: CASSPYTDTQYF. This chain joins TRBV18 and TRBJ2-3; D gene ambiguous. V was pared by 3 bases and J by 3 bases, with 4 bases between. Germline lookup yields CDR1 KGHSH and CDR2 LQKENI. The CDR3 extends over 12 amino acids.

Here the CDR3 DNA reads TGTGCCACTCGTGGCCAGGGGACGGGGACTAATGAAAAACTGTTTTTT. It specifies CATRGQGTGTNEKLFF. J is TRBJ1-4 and V is TRBV27; perhaps TRBD1 as D (6 bases). Germline CDR1 reads MNHEY; CDR2 reads SMNVEV (reference sequence). V dropped 10 bases and J dropped 2 bases, with 20 bases sitting between them. CDR3 length equals 16 residues.

The chain has TRBV9 and TRBJ1-2; 7 bases are shared with TRBD1. V was clipped by 3 bases and J by 5 bases; unmatched bases: 13. Germline CDR1 is SGDLS and CDR2 is YYNGEE. The CDR3 runs 16 residues. The CDR3 reads CASSGERGQRAYGYTF. CDR3 bases: TGTGCCAGCAGCGGGGAGAGGGGACAGAGGGCTTATGGCTACACCTTC.

This clone came up once. The chain carries TRBV12-1 and TRBJ1-4; TRBD1 is taken as the D call from the table, unchecked against the DNA. TRBV12-1 is described as a pseudogene. The CDR3 extends over 19 amino acids. The CDR3 nucleotides read TGTGCCAGCAGCTTTGGATTCCGGGACAGCCTCTTGTTAGATGAAAAACTGTTTTTT. Protein sequence: CASSFGFRDSLLLDEKLFF.

This clone has only one observation. The V gene is TRBV7-2, the J gene TRBJ2-5; 8 nucleotides align to TRBD1. The CDR3 totals 13 residues. Germline CDR1 SGHTA, CDR2 FQGNSA. Trimming removed 6 bases from V and 5 bases from J; junction bases left unmatched: 5. The CDR3 DNA follows: TGTGCCAGCAGGGACAGGGTGGGGGAGACCCAGTACTTC. This sequence encodes CASRDRVGETQYF.